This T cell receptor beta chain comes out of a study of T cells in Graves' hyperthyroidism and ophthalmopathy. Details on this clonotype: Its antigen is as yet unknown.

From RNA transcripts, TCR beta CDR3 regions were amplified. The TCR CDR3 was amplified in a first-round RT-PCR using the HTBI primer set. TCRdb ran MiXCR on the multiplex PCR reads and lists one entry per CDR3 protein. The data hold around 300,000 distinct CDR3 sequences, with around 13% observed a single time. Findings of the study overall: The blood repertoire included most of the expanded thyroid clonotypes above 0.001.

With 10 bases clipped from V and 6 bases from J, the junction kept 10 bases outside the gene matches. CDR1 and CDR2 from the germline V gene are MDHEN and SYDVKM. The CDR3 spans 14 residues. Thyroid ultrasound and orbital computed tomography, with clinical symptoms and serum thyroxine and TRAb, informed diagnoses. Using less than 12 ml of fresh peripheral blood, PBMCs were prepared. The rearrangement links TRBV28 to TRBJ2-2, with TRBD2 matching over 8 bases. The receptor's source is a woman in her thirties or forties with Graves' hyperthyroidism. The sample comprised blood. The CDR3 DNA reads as TGTGCCATCAACGGGAGGGTGGTTCCCGGGGAGCTGTTTTTT. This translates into CAINGRVVPGELFF. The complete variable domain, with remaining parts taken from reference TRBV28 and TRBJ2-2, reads DVKVTQSSRYLVKRTGEKVFLECVQDMDHENMFWYRQDPGLGLRLIYFSYDVKMKEKGDIPEGYSVSREKKERFSLILESASTNQTSMYLCAINGRVVPGELFFGEGSRLTVL.